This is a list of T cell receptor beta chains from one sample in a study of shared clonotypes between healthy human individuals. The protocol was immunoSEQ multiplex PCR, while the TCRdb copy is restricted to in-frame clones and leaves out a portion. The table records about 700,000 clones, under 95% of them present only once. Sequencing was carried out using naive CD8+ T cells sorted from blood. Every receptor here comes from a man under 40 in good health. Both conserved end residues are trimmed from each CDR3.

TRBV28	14	ASSLVLAGGPEELF
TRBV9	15	ASSAEDRGFSKNIQY
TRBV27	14	ASSLPGLAGVNEQF
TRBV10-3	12	AISDAIGYNEQF
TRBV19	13	ASTGLADLLNEQF
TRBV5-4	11	ASSLMRTDTQY
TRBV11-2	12	ASSLDPGTGAEF
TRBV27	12	ASRLTGLVGGYT
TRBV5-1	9	ASRMNTEAF
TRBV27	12	ASRGSGPRTEAF
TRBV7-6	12	ASSHPMNTGELF
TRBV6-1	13	AIPGRGTGGYEQY
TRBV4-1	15	ASSQDPPVQVNTEAF
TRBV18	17	ASFSTQDRENAGANVLT
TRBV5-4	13	ASSPERANSYEQY
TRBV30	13	AWNAGLGVGNEQF
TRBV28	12	ASSFRGRTGELF
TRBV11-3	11	ASSPSGAGELF
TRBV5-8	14	ASSFGTSGNTWTQY
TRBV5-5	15	ASSTPGQVASTDTQY
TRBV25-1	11	ASSSRRGDGLF
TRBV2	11	ASTYGLIYEQY
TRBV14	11	ASSQVGDYEQY
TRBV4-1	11	ASSAPNEETQY
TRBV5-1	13	ASSPRGPGDTEAF
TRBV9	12	ASSDSLRANEQF
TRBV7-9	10	ASNRAQDTQY
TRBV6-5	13	ASSYDRSSYNEQF
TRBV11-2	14	ASSLVTRFPLETQY
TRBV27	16	ASSPTGLAGGLVYEQY
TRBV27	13	ASSPTGGGNYGYT